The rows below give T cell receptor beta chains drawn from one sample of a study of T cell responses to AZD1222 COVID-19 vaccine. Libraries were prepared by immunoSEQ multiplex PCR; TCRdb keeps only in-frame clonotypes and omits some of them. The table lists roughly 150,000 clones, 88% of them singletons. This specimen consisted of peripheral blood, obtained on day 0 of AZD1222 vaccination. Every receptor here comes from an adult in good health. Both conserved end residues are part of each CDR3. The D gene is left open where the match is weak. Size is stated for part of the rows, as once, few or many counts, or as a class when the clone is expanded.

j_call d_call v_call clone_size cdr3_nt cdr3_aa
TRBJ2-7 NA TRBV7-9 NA TGTGCCAGCAGGGAGGGTGAGGGAACGGCCTCCGAGCAGTACTTC CASREGEGTASEQYF
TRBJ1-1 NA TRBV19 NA TGTGCCAGTAGTATAGTGGGCAGAAGCTCGAACACTGAAGCTTTCTTT CASSIVGRSSNTEAFF
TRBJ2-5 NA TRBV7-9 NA TGTGCCAGCAGATGGGGGACGCAAGGAGGTAGTTTTCAAGAGACCCAGTACTTC CASRWGTQGGSFQETQYF
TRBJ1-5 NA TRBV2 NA TGTGCCAGCGGGACGGTCCGCCGGCATTTT CASGTVRRHF
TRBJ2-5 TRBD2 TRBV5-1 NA TGCGCCAGCACCCTGGGACTATTTGGGGAGACCCAGTACTTC CASTLGLFGETQYF
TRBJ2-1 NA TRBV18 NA TGTGCCAGCTCACTAGACAGATTAAGGGCTAATGAGCAGTTCTTC CASSLDRLRANEQFF
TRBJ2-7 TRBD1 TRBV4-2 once TGTGCCAGCAGCCAAGACATGACAGGGAGCGAGCAGTACTTC CASSQDMTGSEQYF
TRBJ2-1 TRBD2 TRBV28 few TGTGCCAGCAGTCGCCGATGGGGAGGGAATGAGCAGTTCTTC CASSRRWGGNEQFF
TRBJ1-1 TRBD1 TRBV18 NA TGTGCCAGCTCACCACGGACAGGGGAGAACACTGAAGCTTTCTTT CASSPRTGENTEAFF
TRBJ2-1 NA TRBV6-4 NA TGTGCCAGCAGTGACGGGAGCTCCTACAATGAGCAGTTCTTC CASSDGSSYNEQFF
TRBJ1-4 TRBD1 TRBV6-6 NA TGTGCCAGCAGTACCTTACAGGGGGCGGGTGAAAAACTGTTTTTT CASSTLQGAGEKLFF
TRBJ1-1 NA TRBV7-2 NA TGTGCCAGCAGCTTAAATGCTGGGGAAGCTTTCTTT CASSLNAGEAFF
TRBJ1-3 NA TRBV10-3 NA TGTGCCATCAGACCAGTACAGGGAGCTGGAAACACCATATATTTT CAIRPVQGAGNTIYF
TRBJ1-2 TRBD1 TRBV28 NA TGTGCCAGCAGCCTGGACAGGGTAAATGGCTACACCTTC CASSLDRVNGYTF
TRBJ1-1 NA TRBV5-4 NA TGTGCCAGCAGCCCAGGACGGCCCACGAGCACTGAAGCTTTCTTT CASSPGRPTSTEAFF
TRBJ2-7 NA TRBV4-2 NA TGTGCCAGCAGCCAAGACTGGGCTAGTGGGGGCCGGGAGCAGTACTTC CASSQDWASGGREQYF
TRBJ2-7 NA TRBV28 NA TGTGCCAGCAGTATCCTATCCTACGAGCAGTACTTC CASSILSYEQYF
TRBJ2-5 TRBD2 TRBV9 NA TGTGCCAGCACGGGTAGCGGGACCCAAGAGACCCAGTACTTC CASTGSGTQETQYF
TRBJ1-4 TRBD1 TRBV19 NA TGTGCCAGTAGTGACAGGGGGAAAGGAGAAAAACTGTTTTTT CASSDRGKGEKLFF
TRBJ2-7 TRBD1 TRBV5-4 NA TGTGCCAGCAGCTTGGATCAGGGGGAATGGAACGAGCAGTACTTC CASSLDQGEWNEQYF
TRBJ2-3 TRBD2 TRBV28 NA TGTGCCAGCACCCTTAGCGGGAGAAATTTAGATACGCAGTATTTT CASTLSGRNLDTQYF
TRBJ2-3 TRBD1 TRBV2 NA TGTGCCAGCAGTGAAAGGAGTTTAGGGACAGGGGGGACAGATACGCAGTATTTT CASSERSLGTGGTDTQYF
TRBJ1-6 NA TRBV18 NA TGTGCCAGCTCACCCCAACTTGCTTCACCCCTCCACTTT CASSPQLASPLHF
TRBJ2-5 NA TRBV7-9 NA TGTGCCAGCAGCCGGGCGCAAGAGACCCAGTACTTC CASSRAQETQYF
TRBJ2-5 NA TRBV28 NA TGTGCCAGCAGTTTAGGTTTCCAAGAGACCCAGTACTTC CASSLGFQETQYF
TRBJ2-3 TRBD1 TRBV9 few TGTGCCAGCAGCCCAGAAGATACCGGGACAGGGGTTGACACGCAGTATTTT CASSPEDTGTGVDTQYF
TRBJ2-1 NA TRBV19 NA TGTGCCAGTAGTATGTTGACTAGTCGGGATGAGCAGTTCTTC CASSMLTSRDEQFF
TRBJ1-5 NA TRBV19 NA TGTGCCAGTACCTCAAAGGGGGGTCGGGTTAACAATCAGCCCCAGCATTTT CASTSKGGRVNNQPQHF
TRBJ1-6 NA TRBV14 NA TGTGCCAGCAGCCAAGAGCTGAGGGGCATAAGTTCACCCCTCCACTTT CASSQELRGISSPLHF
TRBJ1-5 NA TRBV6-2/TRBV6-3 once TGTGCCAGCAGTTACTCGAAGGGGGGTTGGGGCAATCAGCCCCAGCATTTT CASSYSKGGWGNQPQHF
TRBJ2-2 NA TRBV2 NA TGTGCCAGCAGTGAATACAGGAACACCGGGGAGCTGTTTTTT CASSEYRNTGELFF
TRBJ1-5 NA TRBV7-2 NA TGTGCCAGCAGCTTAGCGAATCAGCCCCAGCATTTT CASSLANQPQHF
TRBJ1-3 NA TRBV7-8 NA TGTGCCAGCAGCTTAACCGGGGGGGGGTCTGGAAACACCATATATTTT CASSLTGGGSGNTIYF
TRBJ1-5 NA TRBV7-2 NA TGTGCCAGCAGCCCCGCGGAGGTCCGGCCCCAGCATTTT CASSPAEVRPQHF
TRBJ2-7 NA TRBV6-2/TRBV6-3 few TGTGCCAGCAGTTACGGGGATACGAGCCAGTACTTC CASSYGDTSQYF
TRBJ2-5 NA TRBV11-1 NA TGTGCCAGCAGCTTAGGAACAGGGTATCAAGAGACCCAGTACTTC CASSLGTGYQETQYF
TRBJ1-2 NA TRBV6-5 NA TGTGCCAGCATTCCTTACCCCTCTAACTATGGCTACACCTTC CASIPYPSNYGYTF
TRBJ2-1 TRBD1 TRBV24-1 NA TGTGCCACCAGTGATTGGGACAGCGCAATCTCCTACAATGAGCAGTTCTTC CATSDWDSAISYNEQFF
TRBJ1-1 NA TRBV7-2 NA TGTGCCAGCAGCTTGGCAAAGAACACTGAAGCTTTCTTT CASSLAKNTEAFF
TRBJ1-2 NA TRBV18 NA TGTGCCAGCTCACCACCGTTGGGTTCGGTTGGCTACACCTTC CASSPPLGSVGYTF
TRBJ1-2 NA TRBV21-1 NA TGTGCCAGCAGGGCAGGGGGCCTCTATGGCTACACCTTC CASRAGGLYGYTF
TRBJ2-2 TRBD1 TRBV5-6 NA TGTGCCAGCAGTCGGACAGGGGGTACCGGGGAGCTGTTTTTT CASSRTGGTGELFF
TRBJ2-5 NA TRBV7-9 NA TGTGCCAGCAGCTTAGGGGGACGGGAGACCCAGTACTTC CASSLGGRETQYF
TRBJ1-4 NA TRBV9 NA TGTGCCAGCAGCGTAGGGGTGGGGTCCACCGATGAAAAACTGTTTTTT CASSVGVGSTDEKLFF
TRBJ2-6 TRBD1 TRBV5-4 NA TGTGCCAGCAGCGCGCCGGGACAGGGGGCTGGGGCCAACGTCCTGACTTTC CASSAPGQGAGANVLTF
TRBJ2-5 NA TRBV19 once TGTGCCAGTAATCCTGTGGGGGCACAAGAGACCCAGTACTTC CASNPVGAQETQYF
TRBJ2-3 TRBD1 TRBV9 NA TGTGCCAGCAGCGTAGAGGGGGCACAGGGAGATACGCAGTATTTT CASSVEGAQGDTQYF